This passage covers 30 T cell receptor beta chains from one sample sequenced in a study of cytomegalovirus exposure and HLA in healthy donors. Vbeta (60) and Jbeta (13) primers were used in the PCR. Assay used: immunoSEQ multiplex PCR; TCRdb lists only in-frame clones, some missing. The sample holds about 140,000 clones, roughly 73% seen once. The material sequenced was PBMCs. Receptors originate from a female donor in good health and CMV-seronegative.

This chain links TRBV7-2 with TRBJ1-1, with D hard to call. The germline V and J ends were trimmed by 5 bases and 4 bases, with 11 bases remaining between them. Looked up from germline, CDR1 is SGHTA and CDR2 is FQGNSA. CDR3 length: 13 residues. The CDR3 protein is CASSPSGGTEAFF. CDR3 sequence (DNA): TGTGCCAGCAGCCCCAGCGGAGGCACTGAAGCTTTCTTT.

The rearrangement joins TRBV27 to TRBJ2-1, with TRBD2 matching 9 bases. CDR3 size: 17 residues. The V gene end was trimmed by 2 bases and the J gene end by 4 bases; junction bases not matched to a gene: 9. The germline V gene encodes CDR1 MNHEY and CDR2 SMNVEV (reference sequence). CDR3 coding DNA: TGTGCCAGCAGTTTAGGGTGGGTAGCGGGGGCTTACAATGAGCAGTTCTTC. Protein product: CASSLGWVAGAYNEQFF.

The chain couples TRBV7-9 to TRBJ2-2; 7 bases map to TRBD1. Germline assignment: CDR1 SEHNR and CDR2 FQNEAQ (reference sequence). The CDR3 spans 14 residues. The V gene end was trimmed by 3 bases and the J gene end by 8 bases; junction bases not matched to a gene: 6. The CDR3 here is CASSFGRGSGELFF. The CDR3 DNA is TGTGCCAGCAGCTTCGGCAGGGGGTCTGGGGAGCTGTTTTTT.

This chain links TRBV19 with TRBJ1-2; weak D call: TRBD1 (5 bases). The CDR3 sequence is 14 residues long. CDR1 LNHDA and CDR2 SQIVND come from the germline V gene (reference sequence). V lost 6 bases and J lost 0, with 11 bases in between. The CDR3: CASRQVLSNYGYTF. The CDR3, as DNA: TGTGCCAGTAGACAGGTCCTATCTAACTATGGCTACACCTTC.

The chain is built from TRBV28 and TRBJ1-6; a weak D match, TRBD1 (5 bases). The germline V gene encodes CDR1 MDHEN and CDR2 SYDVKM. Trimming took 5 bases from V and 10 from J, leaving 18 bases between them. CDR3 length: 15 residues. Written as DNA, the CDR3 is TGTGCCAGCAGTAGACCTGGCCCGGGGGTGTCACCCCTCCACTTT. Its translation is CASSRPGPGVSPLHF. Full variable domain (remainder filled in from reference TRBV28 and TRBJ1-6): DVKVTQSSRYLVKRTGEKVFLECVQDMDHENMFWYRQDPGLGLRLIYFSYDVKMKEKGDIPEGYSVSREKKERFSLILESASTNQTSMYLCASSRPGPGVSPLHFGNGTRLTVT.

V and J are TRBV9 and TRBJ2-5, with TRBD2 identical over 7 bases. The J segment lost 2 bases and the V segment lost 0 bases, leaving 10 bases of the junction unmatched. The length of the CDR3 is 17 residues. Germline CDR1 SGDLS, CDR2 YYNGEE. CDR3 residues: CASSVGGGVAAQETQYF. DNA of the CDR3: TGTGCCAGCAGCGTAGGGGGGGGAGTAGCGGCACAAGAGACCCAGTACTTC. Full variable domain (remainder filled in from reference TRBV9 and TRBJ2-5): DSGVTQTPKHLITATGQRVTLRCSPRSGDLSVYWYQQSLDQGLQFLIQYYNGEERAKGNILERFSAQQFPDLHSELNLSSLELGDSALYFCASSVGGGVAAQETQYFGPGTRLLVL.

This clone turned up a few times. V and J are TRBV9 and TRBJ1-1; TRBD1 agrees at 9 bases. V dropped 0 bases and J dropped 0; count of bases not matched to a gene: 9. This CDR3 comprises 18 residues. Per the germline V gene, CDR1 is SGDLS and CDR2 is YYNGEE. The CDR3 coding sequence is TGTGCCAGCAGCGTAGCGGGTGGGACAGGGACCTTGAACACTGAAGCTTTCTTT. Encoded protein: CASSVAGGTGTLNTEAFF.

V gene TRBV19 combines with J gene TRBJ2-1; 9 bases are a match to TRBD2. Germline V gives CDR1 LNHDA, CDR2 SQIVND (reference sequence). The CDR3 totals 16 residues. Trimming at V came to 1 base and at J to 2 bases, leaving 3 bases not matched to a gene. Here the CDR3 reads CASSIGSGRTYNEQFF. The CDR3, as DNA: TGTGCCAGTAGTATAGGCAGCGGGAGGACCTACAATGAGCAGTTCTTC. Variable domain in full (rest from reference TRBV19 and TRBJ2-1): DGGITQSPKYLFRKEGQNVTLSCEQNLNHDAMYWYRQDPGQGLRLIYYSQIVNDFQKGDIAEGYSVSREKKESFPLTVTSAQKNPTAFYLCASSIGSGRTYNEQFFGPGTRLTVL.

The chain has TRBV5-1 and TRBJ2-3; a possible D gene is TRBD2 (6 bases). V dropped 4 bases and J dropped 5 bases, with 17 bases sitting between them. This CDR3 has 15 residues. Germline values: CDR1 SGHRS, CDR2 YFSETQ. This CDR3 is CASSPNAGAGDTQYF. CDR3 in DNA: TGCGCCAGCAGCCCCAATGCAGGAGCGGGAGATACGCAGTATTTT.

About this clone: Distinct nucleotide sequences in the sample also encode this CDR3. The CDR3 spells CASSLVRSSYEQYF. The DNA of the CDR3 is TGTGCCAGCAGCTTAGTGCGGTCCTCCTACGAGCAGTACTTC. The chain links TRBV11-3 to TRBJ2-7, with no clear D. Germline V CDR1 and CDR2: SGHNT, YENEEA. V lost 1 base to trimming and J lost 0 bases, with 7 bases between them. This CDR3 region has 14 residues.

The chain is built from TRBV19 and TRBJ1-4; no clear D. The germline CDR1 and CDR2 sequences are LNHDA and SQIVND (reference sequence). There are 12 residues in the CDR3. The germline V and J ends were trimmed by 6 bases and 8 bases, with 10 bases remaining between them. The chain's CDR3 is CASSRVEEKLFF. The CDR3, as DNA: TGTGCCAGTAGCCGGGTCGAAGAAAAACTGTTTTTT.

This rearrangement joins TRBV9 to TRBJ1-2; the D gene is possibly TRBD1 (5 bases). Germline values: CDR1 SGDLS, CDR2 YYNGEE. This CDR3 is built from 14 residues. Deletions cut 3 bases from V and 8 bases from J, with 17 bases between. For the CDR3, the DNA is TGTGCCAGCAGCGCGGACATTCGCCCACGAGGCTACACCTTC. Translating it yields CASSADIRPRGYTF.

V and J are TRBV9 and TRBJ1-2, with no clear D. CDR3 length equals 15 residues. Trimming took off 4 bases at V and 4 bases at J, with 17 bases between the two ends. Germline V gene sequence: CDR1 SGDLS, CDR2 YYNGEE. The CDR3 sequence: CASSPTWSSIYGYTF. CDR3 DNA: TGTGCCAGCAGCCCCACTTGGTCTAGTATCTATGGCTACACCTTC.

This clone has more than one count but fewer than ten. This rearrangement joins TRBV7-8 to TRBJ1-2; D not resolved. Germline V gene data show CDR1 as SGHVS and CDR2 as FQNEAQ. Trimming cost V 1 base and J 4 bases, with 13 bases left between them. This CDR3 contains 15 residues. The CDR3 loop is CASSLDEAGTYGYTF. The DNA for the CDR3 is TGTGCCAGCAGCTTAGATGAAGCAGGCACCTATGGCTACACCTTC.

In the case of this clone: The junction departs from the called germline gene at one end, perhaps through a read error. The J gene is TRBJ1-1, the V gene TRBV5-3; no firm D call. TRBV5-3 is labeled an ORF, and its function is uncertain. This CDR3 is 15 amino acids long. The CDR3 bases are TGTGCCAGCAGCTTGGCAACCATTCCAACAACTGAAGCTTTCTTT. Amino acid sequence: CASSLATIPTTEAFF.

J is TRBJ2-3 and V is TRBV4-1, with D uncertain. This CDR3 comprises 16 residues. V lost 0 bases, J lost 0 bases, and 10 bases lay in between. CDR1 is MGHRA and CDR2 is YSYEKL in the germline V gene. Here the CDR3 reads CASSQERMRSTDTQYF. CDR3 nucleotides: TGCGCCAGCAGCCAAGAGCGAATGAGAAGCACAGATACGCAGTATTTT.

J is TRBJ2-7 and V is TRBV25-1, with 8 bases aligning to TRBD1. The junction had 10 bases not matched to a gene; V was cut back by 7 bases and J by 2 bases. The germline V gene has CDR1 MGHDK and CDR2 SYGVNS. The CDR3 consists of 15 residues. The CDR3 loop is CASTHATGDAYEQYF. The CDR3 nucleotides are TGTGCCAGCACTCACGCGACAGGGGACGCCTACGAGCAGTACTTC.

The DNA for the CDR3 is TGTGCCAGCAGCTTAAAGGCTAGCGGGGGGAACACAGATACGCAGTATTTT. This codes for CASSLKASGGNTDTQYF. This sequence joins TRBV7-9 and TRBJ2-3, with 11 bases identical to TRBD2. With V trimmed by 2 bases and J by 2 bases, 6 bases remained unmatched. Germline V gene lookup returns CDR1 SEHNR and CDR2 FQNEAQ (reference sequence). The CDR3 extends over 17 amino acids.

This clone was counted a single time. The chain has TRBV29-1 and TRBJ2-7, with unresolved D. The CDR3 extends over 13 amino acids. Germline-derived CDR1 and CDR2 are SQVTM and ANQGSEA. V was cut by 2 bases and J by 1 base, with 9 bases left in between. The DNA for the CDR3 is TGCAGCGTTGAATCGGGTGGATCCTACGAGCAGTACTTC. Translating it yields CSVESGGSYEQYF.

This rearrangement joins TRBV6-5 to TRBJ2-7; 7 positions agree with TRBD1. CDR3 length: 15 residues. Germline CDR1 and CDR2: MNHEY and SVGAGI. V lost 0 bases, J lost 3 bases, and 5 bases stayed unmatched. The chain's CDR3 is CASSYSKTGFYEQYF. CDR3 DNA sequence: TGTGCCAGCAGTTACTCGAAGACAGGGTTCTACGAGCAGTACTTC.

CDR3 region: CASIGSVYEQYF. In nucleotides, the CDR3 is TGTGCCAGCATCGGTAGCGTCTACGAGCAGTACTTC. The chain combines TRBV28 with TRBJ2-7; a weak D match, TRBD2 (5 bases). Trimming took off 7 bases at V and 3 bases at J, with 10 bases between the two ends. There are 12 residues in the CDR3. Germline values: CDR1 MDHEN, CDR2 SYDVKM.

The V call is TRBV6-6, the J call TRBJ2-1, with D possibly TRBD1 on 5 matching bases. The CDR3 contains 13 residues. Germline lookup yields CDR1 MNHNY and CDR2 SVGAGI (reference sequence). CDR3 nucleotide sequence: TGTGCTCTTTCGCGGCAGGGAAACAATGAGCAGTTCTTC. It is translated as CALSRQGNNEQFF.

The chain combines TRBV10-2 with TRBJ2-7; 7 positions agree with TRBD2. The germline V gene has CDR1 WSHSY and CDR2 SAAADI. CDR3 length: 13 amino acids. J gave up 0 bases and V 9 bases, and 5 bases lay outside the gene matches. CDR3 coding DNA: TGCGCCAGAAGTCGGGGGGACTCCTACGAGCAGTACTTC. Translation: CARSRGDSYEQYF.

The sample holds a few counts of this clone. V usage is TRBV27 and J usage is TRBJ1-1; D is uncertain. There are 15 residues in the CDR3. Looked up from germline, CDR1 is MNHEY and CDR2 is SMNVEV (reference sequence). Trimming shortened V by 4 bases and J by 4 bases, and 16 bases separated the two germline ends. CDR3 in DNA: TGTGCCAGCAGTTCAGGCGTTTCCGCGGGCACTGAAGCTTTCTTT. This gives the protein CASSSGVSAGTEAFF.

CDR3: CASSYQDRGGGYTF. DNA of the CDR3: TGTGCCAGCAGTTACCAGGACAGGGGGGGTGGCTACACCTTC. This chain joins TRBV6-5 and TRBJ1-2; 10 nucleotides align to TRBD1. Trimming took 2 bases from V and 7 from J; bases not matched to a gene: 4. CDR1 and CDR2 (germline): MNHEY, SVGAGI. This CDR3 region has 14 residues.

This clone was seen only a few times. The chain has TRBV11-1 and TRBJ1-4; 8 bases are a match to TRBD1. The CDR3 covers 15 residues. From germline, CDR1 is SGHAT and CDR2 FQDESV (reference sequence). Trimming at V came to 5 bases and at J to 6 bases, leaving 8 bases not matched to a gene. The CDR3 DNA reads TGTGCCAGCAGCCCTTCGACAGGGGTGTATGAAAAACTGTTTTTT. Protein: CASSPSTGVYEKLFF.

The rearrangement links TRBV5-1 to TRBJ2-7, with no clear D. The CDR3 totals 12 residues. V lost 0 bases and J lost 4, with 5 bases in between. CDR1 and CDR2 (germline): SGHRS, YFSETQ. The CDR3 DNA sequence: TGCGCCAGCAGCTTGGAGAGTTACGAGCAGTACTTC. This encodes CASSLESYEQYF.

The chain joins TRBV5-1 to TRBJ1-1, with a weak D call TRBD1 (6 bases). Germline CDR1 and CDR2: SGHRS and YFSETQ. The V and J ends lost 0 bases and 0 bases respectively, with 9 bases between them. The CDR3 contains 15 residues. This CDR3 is CASSLADRMNTEAFF. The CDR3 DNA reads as TGCGCCAGCAGCTTGGCCGACAGGATGAACACTGAAGCTTTCTTT. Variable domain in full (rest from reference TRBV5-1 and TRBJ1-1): KAGVTQTPRYLIKTRGQQVTLSCSPISGHRSVSWYQQTPGQGLQFLFEYFSETQRNKGNFPGRFSGRQFSNSRSEMNVSTLELGDSALYLCASSLADRMNTEAFFGQGTRLTVV.

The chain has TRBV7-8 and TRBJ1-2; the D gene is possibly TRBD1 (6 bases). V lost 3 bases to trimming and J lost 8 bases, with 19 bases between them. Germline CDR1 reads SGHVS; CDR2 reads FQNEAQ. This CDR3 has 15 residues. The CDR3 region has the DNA TGTGCCAGCAGCTTGTCCCTGGCAGGGGCAACAGGCTACACCTTC. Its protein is CASSLSLAGATGYTF.

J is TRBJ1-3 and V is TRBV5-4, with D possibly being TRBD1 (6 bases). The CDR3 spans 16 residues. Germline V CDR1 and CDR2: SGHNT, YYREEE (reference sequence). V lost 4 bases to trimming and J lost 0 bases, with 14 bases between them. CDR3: CASSRDNPDSGNTIYF. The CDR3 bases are TGTGCCAGCAGCAGGGACAACCCAGACTCTGGAAACACCATATATTTT.